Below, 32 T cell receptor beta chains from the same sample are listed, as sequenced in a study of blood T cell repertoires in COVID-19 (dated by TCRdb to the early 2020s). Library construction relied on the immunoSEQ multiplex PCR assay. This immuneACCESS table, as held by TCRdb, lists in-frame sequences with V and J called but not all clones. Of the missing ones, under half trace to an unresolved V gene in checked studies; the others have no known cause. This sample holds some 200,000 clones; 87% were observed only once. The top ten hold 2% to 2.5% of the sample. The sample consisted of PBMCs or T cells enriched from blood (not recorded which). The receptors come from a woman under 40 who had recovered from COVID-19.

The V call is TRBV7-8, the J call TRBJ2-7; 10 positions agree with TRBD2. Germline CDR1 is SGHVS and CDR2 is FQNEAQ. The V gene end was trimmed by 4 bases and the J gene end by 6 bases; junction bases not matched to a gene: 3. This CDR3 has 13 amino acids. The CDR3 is CASSSQREGEQYF. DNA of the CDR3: TGTGCCAGCAGCTCCCAGCGGGAGGGCGAGCAGTACTTC. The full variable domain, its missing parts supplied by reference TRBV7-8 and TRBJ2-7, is GAGVSQSPRYKVAKRGQDVALRCDPISGHVSLFWYQQALGQGPEFLTYFQNEAQLDKSGLPSDRFFAERPEGSVSTLKIQRTQQEDSAVYLCASSSQREGEQYFGPGTRLTVT.

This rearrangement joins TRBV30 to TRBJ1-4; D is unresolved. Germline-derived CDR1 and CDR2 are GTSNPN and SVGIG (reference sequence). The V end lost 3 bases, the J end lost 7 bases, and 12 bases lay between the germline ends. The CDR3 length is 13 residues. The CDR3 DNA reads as TGTGCCTGGAGAGGAGCACTTCTTGAAAAACTGTTTTTT. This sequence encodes CAWRGALLEKLFF.

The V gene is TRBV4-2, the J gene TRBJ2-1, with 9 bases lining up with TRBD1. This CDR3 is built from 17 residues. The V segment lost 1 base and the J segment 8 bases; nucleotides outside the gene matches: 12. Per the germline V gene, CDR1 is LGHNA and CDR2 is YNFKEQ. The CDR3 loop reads CASSQVSGTGSVDEQFF. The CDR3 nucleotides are TGTGCCAGCAGCCAAGTTTCCGGGACAGGGAGTGTGGATGAGCAGTTCTTC.

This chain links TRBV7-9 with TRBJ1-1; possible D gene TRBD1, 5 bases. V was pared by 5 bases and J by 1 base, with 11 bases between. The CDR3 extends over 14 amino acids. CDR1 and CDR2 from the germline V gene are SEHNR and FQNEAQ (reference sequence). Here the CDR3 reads CASSPRTGNTEAFF. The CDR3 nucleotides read TGTGCCAGCAGCCCGAGAACAGGGAACACTGAAGCTTTCTTT.

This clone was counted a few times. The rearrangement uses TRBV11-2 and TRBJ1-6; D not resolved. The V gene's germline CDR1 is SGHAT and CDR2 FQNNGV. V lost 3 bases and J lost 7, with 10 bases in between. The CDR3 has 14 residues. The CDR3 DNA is TGTGCCAGCAGCTTGAGGATGGAGAATTCACCCCTCCACTTT. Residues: CASSLRMENSPLHF.

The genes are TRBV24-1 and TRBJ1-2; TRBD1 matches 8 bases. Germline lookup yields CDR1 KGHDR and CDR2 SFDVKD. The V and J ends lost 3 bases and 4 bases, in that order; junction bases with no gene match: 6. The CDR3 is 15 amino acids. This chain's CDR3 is CATSDGQGSGYGYTF. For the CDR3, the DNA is TGTGCCACCAGTGATGGACAGGGTTCCGGCTATGGCTACACCTTC.

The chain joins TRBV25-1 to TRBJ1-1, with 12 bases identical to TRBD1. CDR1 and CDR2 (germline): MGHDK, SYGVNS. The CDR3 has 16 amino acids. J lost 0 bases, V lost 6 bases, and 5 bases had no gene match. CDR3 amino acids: CASRRDRGHMNTEAFF. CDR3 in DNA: TGTGCCAGCAGGCGGGACAGGGGGCACATGAACACTGAAGCTTTCTTT.

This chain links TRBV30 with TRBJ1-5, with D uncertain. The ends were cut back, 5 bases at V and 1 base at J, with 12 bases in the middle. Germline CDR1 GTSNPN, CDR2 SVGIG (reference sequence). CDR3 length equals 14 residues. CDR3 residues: CAWARLSSNQPQHF. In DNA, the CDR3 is TGTGCCTGGGCCCGACTCAGCAGCAATCAGCCCCAGCATTTT.

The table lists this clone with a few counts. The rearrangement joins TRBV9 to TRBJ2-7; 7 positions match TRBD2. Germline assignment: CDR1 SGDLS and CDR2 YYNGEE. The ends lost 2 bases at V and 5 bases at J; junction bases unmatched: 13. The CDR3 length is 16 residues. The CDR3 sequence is CASSVSSGFGSDEQYF. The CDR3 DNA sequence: TGTGCCAGCAGCGTTAGTAGCGGGTTTGGATCCGACGAGCAGTACTTC.

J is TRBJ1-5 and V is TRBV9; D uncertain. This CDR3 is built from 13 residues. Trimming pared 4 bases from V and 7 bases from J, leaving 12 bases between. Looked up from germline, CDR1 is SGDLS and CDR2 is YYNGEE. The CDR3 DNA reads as TGTGCCAGCAGCTCAGCGCTTGGACAGCCCCAGCATTTT. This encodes CASSSALGQPQHF.

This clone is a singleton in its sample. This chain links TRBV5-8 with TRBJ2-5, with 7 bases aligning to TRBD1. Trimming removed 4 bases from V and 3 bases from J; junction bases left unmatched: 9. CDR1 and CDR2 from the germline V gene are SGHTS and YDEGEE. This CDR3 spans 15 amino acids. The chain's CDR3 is CASSPYRDRKETQYF. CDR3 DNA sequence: TGTGCCAGCAGCCCTTACCGGGACAGAAAAGAGACCCAGTACTTC.

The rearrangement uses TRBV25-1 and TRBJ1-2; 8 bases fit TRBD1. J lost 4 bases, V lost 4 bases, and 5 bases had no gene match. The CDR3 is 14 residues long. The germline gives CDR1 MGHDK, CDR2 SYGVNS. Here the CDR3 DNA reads TGTGCCAGCAGTGTAGGGGACAGGACCTATGGCTACACCTTC. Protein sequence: CASSVGDRTYGYTF.

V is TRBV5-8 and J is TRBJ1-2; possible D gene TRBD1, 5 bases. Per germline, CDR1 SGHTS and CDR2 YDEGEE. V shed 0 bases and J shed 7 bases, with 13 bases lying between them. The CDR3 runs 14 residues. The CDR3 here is CASSLGRVYLGYTF. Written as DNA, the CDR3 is TGTGCCAGCAGCTTGGGCAGGGTGTATCTTGGCTACACCTTC.

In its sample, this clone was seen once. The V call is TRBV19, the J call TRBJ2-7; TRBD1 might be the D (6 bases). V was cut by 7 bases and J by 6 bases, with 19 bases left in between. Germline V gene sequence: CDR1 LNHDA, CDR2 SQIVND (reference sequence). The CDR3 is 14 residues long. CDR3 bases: TGTGCCAGTACCTATTCTGACAGGTCGGGCGAGCAGTACTTC. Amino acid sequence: CASTYSDRSGEQYF.

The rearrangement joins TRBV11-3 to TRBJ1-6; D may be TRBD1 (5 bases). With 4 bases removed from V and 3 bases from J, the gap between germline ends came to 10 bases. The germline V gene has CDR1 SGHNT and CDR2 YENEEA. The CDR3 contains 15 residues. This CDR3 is CASSSTGIYNSPLHF. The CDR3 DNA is TGTGCCAGCAGCTCAACAGGCATCTATAATTCACCCCTCCACTTT.

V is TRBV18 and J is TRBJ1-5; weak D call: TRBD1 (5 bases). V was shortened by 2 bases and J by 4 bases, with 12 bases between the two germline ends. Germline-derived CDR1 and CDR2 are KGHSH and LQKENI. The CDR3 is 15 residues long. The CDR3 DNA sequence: TGTGCCAGCTCACCAGATGGGGGGAATAATCAGCCCCAGCATTTT. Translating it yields CASSPDGGNNQPQHF. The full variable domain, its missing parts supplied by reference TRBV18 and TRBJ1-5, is NAGVMQNPRHLVRRRGQEARLRCSPMKGHSHVYWYRQLPEEGLKFMVYLQKENIIDESGMPKERFSAEFPKEGPSILRIQQVVRGDSAAYFCASSPDGGNNQPQHFGDGTRLSIL.

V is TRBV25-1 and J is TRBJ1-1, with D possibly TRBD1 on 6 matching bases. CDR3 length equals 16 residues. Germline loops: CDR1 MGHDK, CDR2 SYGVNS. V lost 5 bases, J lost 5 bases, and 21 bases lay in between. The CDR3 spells CASSPPGSRGGTEAFF. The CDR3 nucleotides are TGTGCCAGCAGTCCCCCAGGGAGCCGAGGGGGTACTGAAGCTTTCTTT. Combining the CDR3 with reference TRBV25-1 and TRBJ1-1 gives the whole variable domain EADIYQTPRYLVIGTGKKITLECSQTMGHDKMYWYQQDPGMELHLIHYSYGVNSTEKGDLSSESTVSRIRTEHFPLTLESARPSHTSQYLCASSPPGSRGGTEAFFGQGTRLTVV.

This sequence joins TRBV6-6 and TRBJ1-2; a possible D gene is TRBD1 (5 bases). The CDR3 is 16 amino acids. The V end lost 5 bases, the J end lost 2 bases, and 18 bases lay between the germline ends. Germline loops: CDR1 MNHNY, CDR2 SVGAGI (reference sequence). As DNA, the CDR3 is TGTGCCAGCAGTAAAAACGGACAAATGGGAAACTATGGCTACACCTTC. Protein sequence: CASSKNGQMGNYGYTF.

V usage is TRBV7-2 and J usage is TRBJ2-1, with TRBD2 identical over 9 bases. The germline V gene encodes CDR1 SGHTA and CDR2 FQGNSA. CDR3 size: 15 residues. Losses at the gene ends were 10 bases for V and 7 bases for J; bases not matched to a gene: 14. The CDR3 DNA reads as TGTGCCACCCGTCAGGGGGGACTAGCTGTGAATGAGCAGTTCTTC. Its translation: CATRQGGLAVNEQFF. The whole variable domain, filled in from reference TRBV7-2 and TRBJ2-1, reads GAGVSQSPSNKVTEKGKDVELRCDPISGHTALYWYRQSLGQGLEFLIYFQGNSAPDKSGLPSDRFSAERTGGSVSTLTIQRTQQEDSAVYLCATRQGGLAVNEQFFGPGTRLTVL.

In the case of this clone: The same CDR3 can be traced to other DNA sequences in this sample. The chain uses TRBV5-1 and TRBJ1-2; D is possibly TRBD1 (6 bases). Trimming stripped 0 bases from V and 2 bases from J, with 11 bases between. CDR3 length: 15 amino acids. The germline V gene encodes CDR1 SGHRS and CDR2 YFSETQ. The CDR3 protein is CASSLVAGANYGYTF. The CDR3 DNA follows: TGCGCCAGCAGCTTGGTGGCGGGGGCGAACTATGGCTACACCTTC.

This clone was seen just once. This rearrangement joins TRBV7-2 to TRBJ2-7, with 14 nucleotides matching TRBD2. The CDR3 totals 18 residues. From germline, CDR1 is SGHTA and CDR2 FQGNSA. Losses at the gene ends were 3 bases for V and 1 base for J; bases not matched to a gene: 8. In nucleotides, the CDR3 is TGTGCCAGCAGCTTTCTGGGACTAGCGGGAGTTGAATCCTACGAGCAGTACTTC. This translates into CASSFLGLAGVESYEQYF. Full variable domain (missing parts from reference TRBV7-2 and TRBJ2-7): GAGVSQSPSNKVTEKGKDVELRCDPISGHTALYWYRQSLGQGLEFLIYFQGNSAPDKSGLPSDRFSAERTGGSVSTLTIQRTQQEDSAVYLCASSFLGLAGVESYEQYFGPGTRLTVT.

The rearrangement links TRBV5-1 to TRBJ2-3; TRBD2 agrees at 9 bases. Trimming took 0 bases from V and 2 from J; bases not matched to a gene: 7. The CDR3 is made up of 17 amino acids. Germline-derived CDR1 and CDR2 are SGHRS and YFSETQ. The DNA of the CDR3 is TGCGCCAGCAGCTTGGAGCTAGCGGGGAGCTACACAGATACGCAGTATTTT. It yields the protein CASSLELAGSYTDTQYF.

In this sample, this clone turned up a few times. CDR3 amino acids: CASKQPDREKLFF. The CDR3 DNA reads TGTGCCAGCAAACAACCGGACAGGGAAAAACTGTTTTTT. The chain is built from TRBV12-3 or TRBV12-4 and TRBJ1-4, with TRBD1 identical over 7 bases. J gave up 8 bases and V 7 bases, and 7 bases lay outside the gene matches. The CDR3 totals 13 residues.

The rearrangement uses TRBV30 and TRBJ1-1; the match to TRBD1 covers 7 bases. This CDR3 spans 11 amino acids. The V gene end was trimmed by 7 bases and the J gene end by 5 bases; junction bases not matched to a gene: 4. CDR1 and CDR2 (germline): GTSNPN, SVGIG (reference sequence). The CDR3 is CASQGGTEAFF. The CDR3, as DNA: TGTGCCTCGCAGGGGGGTACTGAAGCTTTCTTT.

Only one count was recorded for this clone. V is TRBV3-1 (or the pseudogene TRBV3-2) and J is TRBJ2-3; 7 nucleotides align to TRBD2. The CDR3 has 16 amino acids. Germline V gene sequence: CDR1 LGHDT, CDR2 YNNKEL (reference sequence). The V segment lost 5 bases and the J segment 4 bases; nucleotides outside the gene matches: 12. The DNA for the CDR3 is TGTGCCAGCAGCGAGAGGGGTTGGGGGGGACCAGATACGCAGTATTTT. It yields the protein CASSERGWGGPDTQYF.

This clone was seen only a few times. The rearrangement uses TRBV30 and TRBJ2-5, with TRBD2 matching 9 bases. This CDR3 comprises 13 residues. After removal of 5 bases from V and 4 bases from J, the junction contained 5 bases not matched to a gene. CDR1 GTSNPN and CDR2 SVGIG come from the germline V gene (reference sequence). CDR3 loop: CAWGAGGGETQYF. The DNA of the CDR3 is TGTGCCTGGGGAGCGGGGGGAGGAGAGACCCAGTACTTC. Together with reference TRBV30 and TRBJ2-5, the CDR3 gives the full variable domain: SQTIHQWPATLVQPVGSPLSLECTVEGTSNPNLYWYRQAAGRGLQLLFYSVGIGQISSEVPQNLSASRPQDRQFILSSKKLLLSDSGFYLCAWGAGGGETQYFGPGTRLLVL.

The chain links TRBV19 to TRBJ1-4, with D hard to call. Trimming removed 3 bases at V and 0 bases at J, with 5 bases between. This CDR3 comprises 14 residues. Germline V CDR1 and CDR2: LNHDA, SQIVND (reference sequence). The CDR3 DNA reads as TGTGCCAGTAGTATCTATGCAACTAATGAAAAACTGTTTTTT. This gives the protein CASSIYATNEKLFF.

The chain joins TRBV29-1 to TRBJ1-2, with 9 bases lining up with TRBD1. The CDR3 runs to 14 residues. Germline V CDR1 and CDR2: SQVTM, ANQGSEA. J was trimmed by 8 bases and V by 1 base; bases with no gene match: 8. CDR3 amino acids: CSVEGDRASGGYTF. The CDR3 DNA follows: TGCAGCGTTGAAGGGGACAGGGCGTCTGGGGGCTACACCTTC.

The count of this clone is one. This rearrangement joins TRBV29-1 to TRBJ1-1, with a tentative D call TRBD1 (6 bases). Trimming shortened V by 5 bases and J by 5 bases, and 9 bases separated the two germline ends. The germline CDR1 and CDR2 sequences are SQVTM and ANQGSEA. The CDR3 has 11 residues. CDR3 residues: CSVIGGTEAFF. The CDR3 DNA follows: TGCAGCGTTATAGGGGGAACTGAAGCTTTCTTT.

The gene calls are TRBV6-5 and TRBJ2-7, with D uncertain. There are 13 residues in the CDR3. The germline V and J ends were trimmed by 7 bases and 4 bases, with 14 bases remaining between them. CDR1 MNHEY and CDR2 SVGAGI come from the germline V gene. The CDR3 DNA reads TGTGCCAGCACGCCGACATTTAGTTACGAGCAGTACTTC. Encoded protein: CASTPTFSYEQYF.

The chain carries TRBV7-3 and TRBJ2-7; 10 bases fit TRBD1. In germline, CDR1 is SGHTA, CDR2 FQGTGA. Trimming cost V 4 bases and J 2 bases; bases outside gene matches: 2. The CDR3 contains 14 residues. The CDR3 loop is CASSSGTGAYEQYF. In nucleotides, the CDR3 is TGTGCCAGCAGCTCCGGGACAGGGGCCTACGAGCAGTACTTC.

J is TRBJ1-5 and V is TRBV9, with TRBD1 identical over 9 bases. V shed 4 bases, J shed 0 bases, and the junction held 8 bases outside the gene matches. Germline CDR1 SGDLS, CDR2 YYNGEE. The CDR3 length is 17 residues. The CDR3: CASSPGQGGLSNQPQHF. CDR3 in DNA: TGTGCCAGCAGCCCGGGACAGGGCGGGCTTAGCAATCAGCCCCAGCATTTT.